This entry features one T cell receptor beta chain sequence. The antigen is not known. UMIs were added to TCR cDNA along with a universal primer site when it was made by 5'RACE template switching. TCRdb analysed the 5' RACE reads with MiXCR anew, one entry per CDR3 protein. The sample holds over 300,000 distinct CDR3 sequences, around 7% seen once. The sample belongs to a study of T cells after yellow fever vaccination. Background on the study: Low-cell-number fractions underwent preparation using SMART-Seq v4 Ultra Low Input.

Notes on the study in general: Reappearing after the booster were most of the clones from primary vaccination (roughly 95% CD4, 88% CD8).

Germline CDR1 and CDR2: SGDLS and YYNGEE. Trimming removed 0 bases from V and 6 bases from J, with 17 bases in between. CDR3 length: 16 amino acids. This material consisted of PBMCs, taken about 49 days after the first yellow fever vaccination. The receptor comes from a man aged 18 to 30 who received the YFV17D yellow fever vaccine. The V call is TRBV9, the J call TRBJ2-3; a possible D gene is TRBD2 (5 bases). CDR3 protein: CASSVVGTRRVDTQYF. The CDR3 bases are TGTGCCAGCAGCGTAGTGGGTACCCGGCGGGTGGATACGCAGTATTTT.